The 17 T cell receptor beta chains below all came from one sample that was sequenced in a study of T cells after yellow fever vaccination. TCRdb recomputed calls from the 5' RACE reads with MiXCR, one row per CDR3 protein. The sample holds nearly 350,000 distinct CDR3 sequences, less than 9.5% seen once. Sequenced here: PBMCs, sampled roughly 47 days after the first yellow fever vaccination. The source is a man aged 18 to 29 who received the YFV17D yellow fever vaccine.

This clonotype was observed a few times. V is TRBV24-1 and J is TRBJ1-5; TRBD1 might be the D (5 bases). V shed 4 bases and J shed 5 bases, with 17 bases lying between them. CDR3 length: 16 residues. Germline V lookup: CDR1 KGHDR, CDR2 SFDVKD. The CDR3 loop is CATSDSQRGLDQPQHF. CDR3 bases: TGTGCCACCAGTGACTCCCAACGGGGCCTCGATCAGCCCCAGCATTTT.

The chain couples TRBV12-5 to TRBJ2-3, with D unresolved. V shed 2 bases and J shed 0 bases, with 3 bases lying between them. Germline assignment: CDR1 LGHNT and CDR2 FRNRAP. CDR3 size: 13 residues. This CDR3 reads CASGLISTDTQYF. The CDR3 region has the DNA TGTGCTAGTGGTTTGATCAGCACAGATACGCAGTATTTT.

The genes are TRBV7-9 and TRBJ2-1; D tentatively reads TRBD1 or TRBD2 (5 bases each). Looked up from germline, CDR1 is SEHNR and CDR2 is FQNEAQ (reference sequence). V was clipped by 3 bases and J by 5 bases, with 14 bases between them. The CDR3 extends over 15 amino acids. CDR3 loop: CASSFSVRGDNEQFF. CDR3 nucleotide sequence: TGTGCCAGCAGCTTTTCGGTGAGGGGAGACAATGAGCAGTTCTTC.

Here the CDR3 DNA reads TGTGCCAGCAGCTTAACAGGGGGTGGTGGCACTGAAGCTTTCTTT. It translates to CASSLTGGGGTEAFF. The chain employs TRBV11-2 and TRBJ1-1; 8 bases agree with TRBD1. The CDR3 consists of 15 residues. Trimming took 2 bases from V and 4 from J; bases not matched to a gene: 6. Germline assignment: CDR1 SGHAT and CDR2 FQNNGV.

This clonotype has just a few counts. The chain couples TRBV27 to TRBJ2-3; perhaps TRBD2 as D (7 bases). The V end was cut by 2 bases, the J end by 2 bases, with 14 bases between. Looked up from germline, CDR1 is MNHEY and CDR2 is SMNVEV (reference sequence). The CDR3 has 16 amino acids. CDR3 in amino acids: CASSLNGGQNTDTQYF. The DNA of the CDR3 is TGTGCCAGCAGTTTAAACGGGGGGCAAAACACAGATACGCAGTATTTT.

The genes are TRBV7-2 and TRBJ1-2, with 9 bases that match TRBD1. CDR1 is SGHTA and CDR2 is FQGNSA in the germline V gene. The CDR3 covers 14 residues. V was pared by 1 base and J by 7 bases, with 4 bases of the junction left unmatched. Here the CDR3 reads CASSLGTGEGGYTF. The CDR3 region has the DNA TGTGCCAGCAGCTTAGGGACAGGGGAGGGTGGCTACACCTTC. Full variable domain (missing parts from reference TRBV7-2 and TRBJ1-2): GAGVSQSPSNKVTEKGKDVELRCDPISGHTALYWYRQSLGQGLEFLIYFQGNSAPDKSGLPSDRFSAERTGGSVSTLTIQRTQQEDSAVYLCASSLGTGEGGYTFGSGTRLTVV.

This clonotype was counted a few times. CDR3 sequence (DNA): TGTGCCAGCAGCGGCCAACGGTCTCAGCCCCAGCATTTT. Translating it yields CASSGQRSQPQHF. The chain combines TRBV6-1 with TRBJ1-5; D is uncertain. CDR1 is MNHNS and CDR2 is SASEGT in the germline V gene. V shed 6 bases and J shed 6 bases, with 12 bases lying between them. The CDR3 has 13 residues.

This clonotype came up many times. The rearrangement links TRBV12-3 or TRBV12-4 to TRBJ2-7, with D unresolved. CDR3 length equals 13 residues. With 6 bases removed from V and 2 bases from J, the gap between germline ends came to 11 bases. The CDR3 here is CASSQGPAYEQYF. CDR3 bases: TGTGCCAGCAGCCAAGGGCCCGCCTACGAGCAGTACTTC.

The chain has TRBV3-1 and TRBJ1-6; D is perhaps TRBD1 (6 bases). CDR1 and CDR2 (germline): LGHDT, YNNKEL (reference sequence). This CDR3 has 14 amino acids. Trimming stripped 4 bases from V and 4 bases from J, with 8 bases between. The chain's CDR3 is CASSRRGYNSPLHF. The CDR3 region has the DNA TGTGCCAGCAGCCGAAGGGGGTATAATTCACCCCTCCACTTT. The variable domain in full, completed from reference TRBV3-1 and TRBJ1-6, reads DTAVSQTPKYLVTQMGNDKSIKCEQNLGHDTMYWYKQDSKKFLKIMFSYNNKELIINETVPNRFSPKSPDKAHLNLHINSLELGDSAVYFCASSRRGYNSPLHFGNGTRLTVT.

The V call is TRBV5-1, the J call TRBJ2-3; possible D gene TRBD2, 6 bases. Trimming cost V 0 bases and J 1 base, with 15 bases left between them. Per germline, CDR1 SGHRS and CDR2 YFSETQ. The CDR3 loop spans 17 amino acids. Written as DNA, the CDR3 is TGCGCCAGCAGCTTGGCCCCGCTAGCGAGCGGCACAGATACGCAGTATTTT. As protein: CASSLAPLASGTDTQYF.

In this sample, this clonotype turned up a few times. The chain recombines TRBV5-6 with TRBJ2-7, with D perhaps being TRBD1 or TRBD2 (5 bases each). This CDR3 has 14 residues. Trimming removed 2 bases at V and 2 bases at J, with 11 bases between. The germline V gene encodes CDR1 SGHDT and CDR2 YYEEEE. Here the CDR3 reads CASSFRDGTYEQYF. In nucleotides, the CDR3 is TGTGCCAGCAGCTTTCGGGACGGTACCTACGAGCAGTACTTC.

This clonotype was seen a handful of times. The chain carries TRBV20-1 and TRBJ1-5, with TRBD1 as a possible D gene (5 bases). Germline V CDR1 and CDR2: DFQATT, SNEGSKA (reference sequence). CDR3 length: 14 amino acids. The ends were cut back, 3 bases at V and 2 bases at J, with 11 bases in the middle. CDR3 nucleotide sequence: TGCAGTGCTAGGTCGGGGGTGGGCAATCAGCCCCAGCATTTT. Its translation is CSARSGVGNQPQHF.

This clonotype has more than one count but fewer than ten. This chain links TRBV6-1 with TRBJ2-5; 7 nucleotides match TRBD2. CDR1 and CDR2 from the germline V gene are MNHNS and SASEGT. CDR3 length equals 16 residues. After removal of 5 bases from V and 1 base from J, the junction contained 10 bases not matched to a gene. CDR3 residues: CASSMLAGDLQETQYF. The CDR3, as DNA: TGTGCCAGCAGTATGTTGGCGGGGGACCTCCAAGAGACCCAGTACTTC.

This clonotype occurred a few times. V and J are TRBV12-3 or TRBV12-4 and TRBJ1-2; D gene unclear. The V end lost 7 bases, the J end lost 2 bases, and 11 bases lay between the germline ends. The CDR3 is 13 residues long. Written as DNA, the CDR3 is TGTGCCAGCACGAAATGGGAGAACTATGGCTACACCTTC. It is translated as CASTKWENYGYTF.

There are a few counts of this clonotype. The chain uses TRBV5-1 and TRBJ1-5; the D gene is possibly TRBD1 (5 bases). The V gene's germline CDR1 is SGHRS and CDR2 YFSETQ. The CDR3 sequence is 17 residues long. Trimming shortened V by 0 bases and J by 7 bases, and 20 bases separated the two germline ends. The CDR3: CASSLVEATDWTQPQHF. The CDR3 bases are TGCGCCAGCAGCTTGGTGGAGGCGACAGATTGGACGCAGCCCCAGCATTTT.

The V gene is TRBV11-2, the J gene TRBJ2-3; 8 positions match TRBD2. Germline V lookup: CDR1 SGHAT, CDR2 FQNNGV. The V gene end was trimmed by 5 bases and the J gene end by 4 bases; junction bases not matched to a gene: 8. CDR3 size: 15 residues. This CDR3 is CASSTLAGRPDTQYF. CDR3 bases: TGTGCCAGCAGCACCCTAGCGGGTAGGCCAGATACGCAGTATTTT.

Of note for this clonotype: A much bigger clone sits one base away, suggesting this may be a read error. The chain has TRBV5-4 and TRBJ2-1; D is possibly TRBD2 (6 bases). Germline CDR1 and CDR2: SGHNT and YYREEE (reference sequence). The CDR3 covers 15 residues. The CDR3 bases are TGTGCCAGCAGCTCCAGCCGGAGGGGAAACAATGACCAGTTCTTC. Amino acids: CASSSSRRGNNDQFF.